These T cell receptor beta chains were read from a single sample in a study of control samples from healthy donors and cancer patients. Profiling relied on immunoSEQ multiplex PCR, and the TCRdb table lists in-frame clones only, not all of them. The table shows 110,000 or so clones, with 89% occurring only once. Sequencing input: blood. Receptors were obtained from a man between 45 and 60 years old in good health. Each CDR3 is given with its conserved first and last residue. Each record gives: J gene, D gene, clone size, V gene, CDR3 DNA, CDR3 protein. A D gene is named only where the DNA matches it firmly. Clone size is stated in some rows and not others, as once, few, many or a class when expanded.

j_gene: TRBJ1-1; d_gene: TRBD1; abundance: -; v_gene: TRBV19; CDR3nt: TGTGCCAGTAGTCTAGGGACAGGGGGCCTCACTGAAGCTTTCTTT; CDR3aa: CASSLGTGGLTEAFF
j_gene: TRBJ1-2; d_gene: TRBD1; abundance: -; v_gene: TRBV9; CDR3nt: TGTGCCAGCAGCGTAGGCGGAGAGGGGTCGACAGGGTCCTATGGCTACACCTTC; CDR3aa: CASSVGGEGSTGSYGYTF
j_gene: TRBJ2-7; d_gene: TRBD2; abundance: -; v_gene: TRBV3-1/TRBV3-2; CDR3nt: TGTGCCAGCAGCTCACGGACTAGCGGGCCGTACGAGCAGTACTTC; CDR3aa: CASSSRTSGPYEQYF
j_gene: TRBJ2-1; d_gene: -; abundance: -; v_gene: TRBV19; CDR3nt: TGTGCCAGTAGTATTAGGAGGGCCAATGAGCAGTTCTTC; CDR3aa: CASSIRRANEQFF
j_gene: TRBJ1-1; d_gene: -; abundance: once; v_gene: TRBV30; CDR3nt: TGTGCCTGGAGTGTAACCCTTTGGGACACTGAAGCTTTCTTT; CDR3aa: CAWSVTLWDTEAFF
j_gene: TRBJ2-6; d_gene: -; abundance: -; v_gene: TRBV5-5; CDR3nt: TGTGCCAGCAGCCCCGACTCTGGGGCCAACGTCCTGACTTTC; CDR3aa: CASSPDSGANVLTF
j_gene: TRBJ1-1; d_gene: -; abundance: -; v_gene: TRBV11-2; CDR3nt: TGTGCCAGCAGCCTCCGTACAGGGAACACTGAAGCTTTCTTT; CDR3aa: CASSLRTGNTEAFF
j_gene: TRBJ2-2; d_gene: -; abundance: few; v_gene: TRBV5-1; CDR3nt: TGCGCCAGCAGCTTCAGAAGGATAAGGAACACCGGGGAGCTGTTTTTT; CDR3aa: CASSFRRIRNTGELFF
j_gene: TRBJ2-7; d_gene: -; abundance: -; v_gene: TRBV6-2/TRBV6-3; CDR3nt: TGTGCCAGCAGTACCCCCGGGGCCAGAAACTACAGAGAGCAGTACTTC; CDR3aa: CASSTPGARNYREQYF
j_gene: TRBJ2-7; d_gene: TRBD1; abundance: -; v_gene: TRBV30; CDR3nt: TGTGCCTGGAGTGATACCGGGACAGGGACCTACGAGCAGTACTTC; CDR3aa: CAWSDTGTGTYEQYF
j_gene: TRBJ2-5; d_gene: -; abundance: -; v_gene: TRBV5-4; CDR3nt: TGTGCCAGCAGCTTTAAGAGGGACCAAGAGACCCAGTACTTC; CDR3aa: CASSFKRDQETQYF
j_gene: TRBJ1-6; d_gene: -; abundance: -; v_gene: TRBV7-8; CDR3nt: TGTGCCAGCAGCTCGCCGAGAGGCGATAATTCACCCCTCCACTTT; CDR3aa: CASSSPRGDNSPLHF
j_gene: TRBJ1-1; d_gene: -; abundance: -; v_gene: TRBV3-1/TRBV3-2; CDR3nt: TGTGCCAGCAGCCAAAAACAGTGGCCGTGGGTGGGTAAGTGGGCTTTCTTT; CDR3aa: CASSQKQWPWVGKWAFF
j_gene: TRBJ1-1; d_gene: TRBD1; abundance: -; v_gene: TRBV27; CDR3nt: TGTGCCAGCAGTTCGGGCGAGAGGGGGCTTGAAGCTTTCTTT; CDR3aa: CASSSGERGLEAFF
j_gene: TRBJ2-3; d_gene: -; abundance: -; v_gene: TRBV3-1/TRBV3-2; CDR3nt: TGTGCGAGTGGGGGGCACACAGATACGCAGTATTTT; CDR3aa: CASGGHTDTQYF
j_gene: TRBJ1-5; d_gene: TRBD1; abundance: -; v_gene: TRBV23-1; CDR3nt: TGCGCCAGCAAGTCCCCCGACAGGGAGGGCAATCAGCCCCAGCATTTT; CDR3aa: CASKSPDREGNQPQHF
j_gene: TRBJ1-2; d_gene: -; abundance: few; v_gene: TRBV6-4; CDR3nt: TGTGCCAGCAGTGACGAGGCTGGCTACACCTTC; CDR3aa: CASSDEAGYTF
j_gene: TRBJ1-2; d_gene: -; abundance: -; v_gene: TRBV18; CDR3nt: TGTGCCAGCTCACCCCTGTCCCGGGATGGCTACACCTTC; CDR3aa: CASSPLSRDGYTF
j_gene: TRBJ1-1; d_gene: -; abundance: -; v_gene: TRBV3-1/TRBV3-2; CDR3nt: TGTGCCAGCAGCCAAGGCCAGAAGAACACTGAAGCTTTCTTT; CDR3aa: CASSQGQKNTEAFF
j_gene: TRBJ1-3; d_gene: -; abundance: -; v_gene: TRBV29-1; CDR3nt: TGCAGCGTTGGACGGAGGGGGGATGGAAACACCATATATTTT; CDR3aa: CSVGRRGDGNTIYF
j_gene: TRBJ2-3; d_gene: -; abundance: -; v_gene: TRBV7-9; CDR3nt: TGTGCCAGCAGGAGCGGTAGCACAGATACGCAGTATTTT; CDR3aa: CASRSGSTDTQYF
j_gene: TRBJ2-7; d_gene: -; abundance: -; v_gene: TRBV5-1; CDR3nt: TGCGCCAGCAGCTTGAGGAAGGATGGTCTGTACGAGCAGTACTTC; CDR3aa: CASSLRKDGLYEQYF
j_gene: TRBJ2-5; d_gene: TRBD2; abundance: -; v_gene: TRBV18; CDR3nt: TGTGCCAGCTTCTCCGGGACTAGCGGGGGATCCCCTTACCAAGAGACCCAGTACTTC; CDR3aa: CASFSGTSGGSPYQETQYF
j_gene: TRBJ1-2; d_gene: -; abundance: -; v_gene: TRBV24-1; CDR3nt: TGTGCCACCAGTGATTTAGGCAGGGTCTATGGCTACACCTTC; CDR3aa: CATSDLGRVYGYTF
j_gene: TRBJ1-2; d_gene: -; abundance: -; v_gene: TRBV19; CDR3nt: TGTGCCAGTAGTATAGCTCGACAGGTCGACTATGGCTACACCTTC; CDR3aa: CASSIARQVDYGYTF
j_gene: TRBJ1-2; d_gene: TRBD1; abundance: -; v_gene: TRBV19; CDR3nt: TGTGCCAGTAGTATTGAGGGGGCGTACTATGGCTACACCTTC; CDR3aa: CASSIEGAYYGYTF
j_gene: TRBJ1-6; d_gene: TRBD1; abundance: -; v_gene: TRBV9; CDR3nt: TGTGCCAGCAGCTGGGGACAGGATGATAATTCACCCCTCCACTTT; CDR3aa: CASSWGQDDNSPLHF
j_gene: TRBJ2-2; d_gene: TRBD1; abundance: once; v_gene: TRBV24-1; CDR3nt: TGTGCCACCAGTGATCCAGGACAGGAGAACACCGGGGAGCTGTTTTTT; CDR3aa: CATSDPGQENTGELFF
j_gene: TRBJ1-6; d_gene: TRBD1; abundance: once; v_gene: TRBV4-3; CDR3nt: TGCGCCAGCAGCCAAGAGGGGGGCGGGGACAGGGGGCTTTCACCCCTCCACTTT; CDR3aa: CASSQEGGGDRGLSPLHF
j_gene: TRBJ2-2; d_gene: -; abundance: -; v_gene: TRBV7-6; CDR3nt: TGTGCCAGCAGCCCTTCGACCCGCCACGGGGAGCTGTTTTTT; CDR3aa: CASSPSTRHGELFF
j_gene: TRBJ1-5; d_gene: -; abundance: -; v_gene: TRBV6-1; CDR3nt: TGTGCCAGCAGTGGGGGGAACGTGGCTTATAGCAATCAGCCCCAGCATTTT; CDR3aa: CASSGGNVAYSNQPQHF
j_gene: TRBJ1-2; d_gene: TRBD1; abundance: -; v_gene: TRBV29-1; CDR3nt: TGCAGCGTAGGACAGGGGGTAAACTATGGCTACACCTTC; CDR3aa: CSVGQGVNYGYTF
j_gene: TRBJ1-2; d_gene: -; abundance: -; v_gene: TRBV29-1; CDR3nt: TGCAGCGTTGGGGGCGTTAACTATGGCTACACCTTC; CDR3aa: CSVGGVNYGYTF
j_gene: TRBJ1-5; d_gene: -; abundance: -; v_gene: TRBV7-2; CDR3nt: TGTGCCAGCAGCTTGGTCCTCCACCAGCCCCAGCATTTT; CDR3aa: CASSLVLHQPQHF
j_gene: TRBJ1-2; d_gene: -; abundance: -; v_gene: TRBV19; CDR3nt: TGTGCCAGTAGTCCCCCCTCCTTCTATGGCTACACCTTC; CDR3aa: CASSPPSFYGYTF
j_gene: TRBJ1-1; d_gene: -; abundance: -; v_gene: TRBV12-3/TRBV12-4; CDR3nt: TGTGCCAGCAAGTGGGGAGCTGGGGCTGAAGCTTTCTTT; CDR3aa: CASKWGAGAEAFF
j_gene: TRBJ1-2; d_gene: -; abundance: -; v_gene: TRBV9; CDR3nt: TGTGCCAGCAGCCGGGACGGCCACTATGGCTACACCTTC; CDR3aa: CASSRDGHYGYTF
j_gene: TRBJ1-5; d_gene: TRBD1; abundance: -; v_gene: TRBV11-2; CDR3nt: TGTGCCAGCAGCTCTGACAGGGGCAATCAGCCCCAGCATTTT; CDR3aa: CASSSDRGNQPQHF
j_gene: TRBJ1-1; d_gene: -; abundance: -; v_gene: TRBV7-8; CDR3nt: TGTGCCAGCAGCCCAGGGTTCCCTGAAGCTTTCTTT; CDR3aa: CASSPGFPEAFF
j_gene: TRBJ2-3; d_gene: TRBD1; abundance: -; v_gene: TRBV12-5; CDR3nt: TGTGCTAGTGGTATCGGACAGGGGACAGATACGCAGTATTTT; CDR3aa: CASGIGQGTDTQYF
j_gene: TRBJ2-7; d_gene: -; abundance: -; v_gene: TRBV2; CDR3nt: TGTGCCAGCACGGGGGCGAGGGGCGAGCAGTACTTC; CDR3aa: CASTGARGEQYF
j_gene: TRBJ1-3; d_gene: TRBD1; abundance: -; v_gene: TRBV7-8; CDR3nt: TGTGCCAGCAGCTTAGGGGGACAGGGGTCTGGAAACACCATATATTTT; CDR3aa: CASSLGGQGSGNTIYF
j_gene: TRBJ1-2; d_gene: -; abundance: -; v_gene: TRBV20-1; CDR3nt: TGCAGTGCTAGTGTGACTGACGAGAGACAGTTGAACTATGGCTACACCTTC; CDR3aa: CSASVTDERQLNYGYTF
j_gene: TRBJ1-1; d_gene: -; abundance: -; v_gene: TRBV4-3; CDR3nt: TGCGCCAGCAGCCAAGCGGGGCGGGGGCGAGGGACTGAAGCTTTCTTT; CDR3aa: CASSQAGRGRGTEAFF
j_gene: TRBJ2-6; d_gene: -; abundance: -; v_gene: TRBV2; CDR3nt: TGTGCCAGCACCAGGACAGTTTTCGGGAGCTCTGGGGCCAACGTCCTGACTTTC; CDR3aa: CASTRTVFGSSGANVLTF
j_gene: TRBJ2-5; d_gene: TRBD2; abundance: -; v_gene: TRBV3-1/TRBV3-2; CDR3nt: TGTGCCAGCAGCCAAGAATGGGTAGCGGGGGAGGAAGAGACCCAGTACTTC; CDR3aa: CASSQEWVAGEEETQYF
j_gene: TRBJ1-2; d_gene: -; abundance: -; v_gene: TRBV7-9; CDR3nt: TGTGCCAGCACCGAACTCCGGGACACCTTTAACTATGGCTACACCTTC; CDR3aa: CASTELRDTFNYGYTF
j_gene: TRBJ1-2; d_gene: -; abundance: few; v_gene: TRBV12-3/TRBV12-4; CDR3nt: TGTGCCAGCAGTTTAAGGCCCGGGGGTGGCTACACCTTC; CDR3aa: CASSLRPGGGYTF
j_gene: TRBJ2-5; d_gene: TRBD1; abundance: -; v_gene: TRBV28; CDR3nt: TGTGCCAGCACCCGCCGGGACAGGGTGGAAGAGACCCAGTACTTC; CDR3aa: CASTRRDRVEETQYF
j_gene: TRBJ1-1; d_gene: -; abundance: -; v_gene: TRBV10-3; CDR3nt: TGTGCCATCAGTGGGGGGGTCCTAGTGAACACTGAAGCTTTCTTT; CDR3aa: CAISGGVLVNTEAFF
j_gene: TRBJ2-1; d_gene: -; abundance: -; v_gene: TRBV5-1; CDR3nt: TGCGCCAGCAGCCCTGGGGAAAGCTCCTACAATGAGCAGTTCTTC; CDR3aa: CASSPGESSYNEQFF
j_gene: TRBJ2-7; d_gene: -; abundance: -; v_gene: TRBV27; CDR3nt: TGTGCCAGCACTTCACCGACATCCACCTACGAGCAGTACTTC; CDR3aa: CASTSPTSTYEQYF
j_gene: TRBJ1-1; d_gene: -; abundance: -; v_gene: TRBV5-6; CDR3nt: TGTGCCAGCAGCTTATTACGGATGAACACTGAAGCTTTCTTT; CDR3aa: CASSLLRMNTEAFF
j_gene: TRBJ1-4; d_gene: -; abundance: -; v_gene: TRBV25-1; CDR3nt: TGTGCCAGCAGTGACCACTGGGGCAGTAATGAAAAACTGTTTTTT; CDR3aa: CASSDHWGSNEKLFF
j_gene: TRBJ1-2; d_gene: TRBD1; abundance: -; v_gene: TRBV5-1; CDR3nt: TGCGCCAGCAGCTGGGATGACAGGGGGCGCAGCAATGGCTACACCTTC; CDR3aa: CASSWDDRGRSNGYTF
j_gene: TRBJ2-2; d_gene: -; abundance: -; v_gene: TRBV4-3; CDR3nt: TGCGCCAGCAGCCAAGATAGGGGGGGCGGGGAGCTGTTTTTT; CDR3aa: CASSQDRGGGELFF
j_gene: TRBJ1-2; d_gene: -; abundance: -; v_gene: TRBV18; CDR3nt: TGTGCCAGCTCCGGACAGACGAACTATGGCTACACCTTC; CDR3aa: CASSGQTNYGYTF
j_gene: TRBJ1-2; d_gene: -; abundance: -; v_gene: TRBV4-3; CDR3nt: TGCGCCAGCAGCCAAGATCCGGAGGGGCACTATGGCTACACCTTC; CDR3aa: CASSQDPEGHYGYTF
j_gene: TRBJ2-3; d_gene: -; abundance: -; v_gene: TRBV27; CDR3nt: TGTGCCAGCAGTTGGGGGGGGGCATCAGATACGCAGTATTTT; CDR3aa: CASSWGGASDTQYF
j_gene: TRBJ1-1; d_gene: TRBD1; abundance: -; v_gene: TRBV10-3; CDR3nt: TGTGCCATCAGTGAGTCAAGGGCAGGGGGCACTGAAGCTTTCTTT; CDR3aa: CAISESRAGGTEAFF